This T cell receptor (beta chain) was profiled in a study of blood T cell repertoires in COVID-19. Per germline, CDR1 LGHDT and CDR2 YNNKEL (reference sequence). The CDR3 sequence is 16 residues long. The junction had 9 bases not matched to a gene; V was cut back by 2 bases and J by 7 bases. Method: immunoSEQ multiplex PCR; TCRdb's copy keeps in-frame clones and lacks some. The sample records 200,000 to 250,000 clones, about 89% being singletons. This clonotype was obtained from a woman aged 35 to 49 with acute or convalescent COVID-19. V usage is TRBV3-1 (or the pseudogene TRBV3-2) and J usage is TRBJ1-2; TRBD1 matches 11 bases. Input material: peripheral blood. The CDR3 bases are TGTGCCAGCAGCCAAAACTTCGGACAGGGGGCTCTTGGCTACACCTTC. Amino acid sequence: CASSQNFGQGALGYTF.